This T cell receptor (beta chain) derives from a study of T cells in Graves' hyperthyroidism and ophthalmopathy (dated by TCRdb to about 2019). A note on the overall study: Peripheral blood samples were taken at the time of initial diagnosis, prior to any treatment. The 100 discovery patients were randomly split 7:3 into training and test sets. Once sampling was done, hyperthyroidism patients were given methimazole at a starting dose of 30 mg daily, whereas ophthalmopathy patients were given high-dose intravenous methylprednisolone. An independent validation cohort of around 19 hyperthyroidism patients and 15 or so patients who later progressed to ophthalmopathy tested prospective prediction of ophthalmopathy. In addition, the study compared T-cell repertoires in thyroid tissue and in blood from five or six Graves' hyperthyroidism patients. To identify distinguishing TCR V-J signatures, a discovery cohort of around 100 patients was used, comprising 40 to 45 with Graves' ophthalmopathy and approximately 58 with stable Graves' hyperthyroidism. The paper describes TCR Vbeta CDR3 sequencing of about 140 peripheral blood samples, made up of 43 ophthalmopathy patients, around 73 hyperthyroidism patients and around 17 progressor patients.

Overall study results and their limits: In validation, the model predicted progression to ophthalmopathy with approximately 70% sensitivity and roughly 75% specificity, a median of 6.5 months before onset. In cross-validation, a model built on a 13 V-J signature told ophthalmopathy apart from stable hyperthyroidism with 85% to 90% sensitivity and around 81% specificity, and in testing the same model reached 80%/75%. Sample size was not statistically predetermined, and blinding of investigators to group allocation was not performed. Most expanded thyroid clonotypes (frequency above 0.001) were also detected in blood, a finding suggesting that blood repertoires may reflect thyroid immune responses.

The germline V gene (reference sequence) yields LNHNV for CDR1 and YYDKDF for CDR2. Trimming takes 3 bases from V and 1 base from J, and the germline ends sit 7 bases apart. The CDR3 runs 14 amino acids, cysteine and phenylalanine included. The only DNA kept is the CDR3, 42 bases in frame from the first base. Amplification of TCR beta CDR3 regions was carried out from RNA transcripts. For the first round of RT-PCR on the TCR CDR3, the HTBI primer set was used together with the Qiagen OneStep RT-PCR kit. The libraries were constructed in a second round of multiplex PCR and then size-selected and purified. Paired-end sequencing of the libraries was performed with 100 bp reads on an Illumina HiSeq2000. In the paper's pipeline: SOAPnuke was used to process the raw data, throwing out any read that contained adapters or uncalled bases, had a mean Phred below 15, or lacked an exact constant-primer or identifier match. COPE v1.2.5 was used to merge high-quality paired reads, and clonotypes were defined as unique nucleotide sequences. MiTCR v1.1 was used to align the clonotypes against IMGT TRBV, TRBD and TRBJ reference segments. Analysis was restricted to V-J combinations with a frequency above 0.0001, which covered 98% to 99.2% of repertoires. A TCS score was defined as the ratio between F50 (clonal expansion) and ExV (chaos), using BLOSUM62-based TCRdist between CDR3 peptides within each V-J. Welch's t-statistics and random forest reduced some 510 V-J features to 13, which were used in a naive Bayes classifier (R e1071). The similarity between thyroid and blood repertoires was quantified using the Morisita-Horn index. TCRdb applied fastp at Q25 and MiXCR to the public reads, then kept only in-frame beta chains. When rows share a CDR3 protein, they turn into one entry using the most common DNA and genes. TCRdb's processing, not the study's, gives the V and J calls here. In this sample the table shows nearly 750,000 distinct CDR3 sequences, 30% to 40% of which occur a single time. The ten largest clones represent around 30% of the sample.

Graves' hyperthyroidism was defined as stable when no progression to ophthalmopathy occurred over 18 months of follow-up. Hyperthyroidism patients were newly diagnosed, had a disease duration of under 2 months, and were aged 18 to 65 years. Any patient with an uncontrolled infection, another autoimmune disease, pregnancy or lactation was excluded. Diagnoses were based on clinical symptoms, serum thyroxine and TRAb, thyroid ultrasound and orbital computed tomography. PBMCs were separated from roughly 10 ml of fresh peripheral blood using Ficoll-Paque density gradient centrifugation. Total RNA was extracted with Trizol reagent, and quality was checked on an Agilent 2100 Bioanalyzer. This clonotype has ten or more counts. This receptor's antigen is unknown. No base qualities exist here, and no much larger clone lies one base off it.

Material: blood. The TCR originated in a woman between 40 and 50 years old with Graves' hyperthyroidism. The V gene is TRBV15 and the J gene is TRBJ1-5, with the D gene not confidently named. The DNA sequence is given as TGTGCCACCAGCAGCGTCAACAGCAATCAGCCCCAGCATTTT. This encodes CATSSVNSNQPQHF.